Listed below are T cell receptor beta chains from one sample, sequenced in a study of blood T cells in healthy people across ages. TCRdb independently ran MiXCR on the 5' RACE reads; one entry per CDR3 protein. The table includes 1.5 million to 2 million distinct CDR3 sequences, 39% detected once. The sequencing sample was made of blood. The receptors derive from a human donor in good health. CDR3s include the opening cysteine and the closing phenylalanine or tryptophan. The D gene is left open where the match is weak. Clone size, where shown, is once, few, many, or a class for clones that have expanded.

CDR3nt,CDR3aa,d_gene,abundance,j_gene,v_gene
TGTGCCATCAGGGAGTCACGGGGGGGTACTGAAGCTTTCTTT,CAIRESRGGTEAFF,.,.,TRBJ1-1,TRBV10-3
TGTGCCAGCAGTGAATGGCAGGGACCCCTCCACTTT,CASSEWQGPLHF,.,.,TRBJ1-6,TRBV25-1
TGTGCCAGCACCATAACTGCTCAGGGGAATCAGCCCCAGCATTTT,CASTITAQGNQPQHF,.,.,TRBJ1-5,TRBV6-6
TGTGCCAGCAGACTGGGGGGGATCTTGGCCAATAACATTCAGTACTTC,CASRLGGILANNIQYF,TRBD2,.,TRBJ2-4,TRBV28
TGTGCCAGCAACACAGTCAATGAGCAGTTCTTC,CASNTVNEQFF,.,few,TRBJ2-1,TRBV28
TGCAGTGCTAGAGATCCTATCAACTCTCTCACAGATACGCAGTATTTT,CSARDPINSLTDTQYF,.,.,TRBJ2-3,TRBV20-1
TGTGCCAGCAGCTCCCCAGGGGAGGGGGAGACCCAGTACTTC,CASSSPGEGETQYF,.,.,TRBJ2-5,TRBV7-6
TGCGCCAGCAGCCAAGATGGACTAGCGGCCGCCGCTGGGGCCAACGTCCTGACTTTC,CASSQDGLAAAAGANVLTF,TRBD2,.,TRBJ2-6,TRBV4-3
TGTGCCAGCAGCGTTTCGGGGACTACCTACAATGAGCAGTTCTTC,CASSVSGTTYNEQFF,TRBD2,few,TRBJ2-1,TRBV9
TGCAGTGCTTCCCGACAGGGGGAAAAACTGTTTTTT,CSASRQGEKLFF,TRBD1,.,TRBJ1-4,TRBV20-1
TGCGCCAGCAGCTGGAACCCCATTAGCGGGGACACAGATACGCAGTATTTT,CASSWNPISGDTDTQYF,TRBD2,few,TRBJ2-3,TRBV5-1
TGTGCCAGCAGCTTACCCCCGCGGGGCTCCTACAATGAGCAGTTCTTC,CASSLPPRGSYNEQFF,.,few,TRBJ2-1,TRBV7-9
TGCAGCGCGGCCCCGGGAACGATACAGAATGAGCAGTTCTTC,CSAAPGTIQNEQFF,.,.,TRBJ2-1,TRBV29-1
TGTGCCATCGGTGAGTCGGCAGATAGCTACGAGCAGTACTTC,CAIGESADSYEQYF,.,once,TRBJ2-7,TRBV10-3
TGTGCCACCAGTGAGTCAGCCTATGGCTACACCTTC,CATSESAYGYTF,.,.,TRBJ1-2,TRBV24-1
TGTGCCAGCAGTTACTCCCATAGGGATGGCTACACCTTC,CASSYSHRDGYTF,.,few,TRBJ1-2,TRBV6-5
TGCGCCAGCAGCCAACCGAAGGGGCGGGGGGGCAATGAGCAGTTCTTC,CASSQPKGRGGNEQFF,TRBD2,.,TRBJ2-1,TRBV4-1
TGTGCCAGCAGGACGAACACCGGGGAGCTGTTTTTT,CASRTNTGELFF,.,few,TRBJ2-2,TRBV6-2/TRBV6-3
TGTGCCAGCAGCCACCTCCTACTAGCGGGGGAGTACGAGCAGTACTTC,CASSHLLLAGEYEQYF,TRBD2,few,TRBJ2-7,TRBV4-2
TGTGCCAGCAGTGCGAGGACAGGGGGCGACTTTGACCACACCTTC,CASSARTGGDFDHTF,TRBD1,.,TRBJ1-2,TRBV2
TGCAGTGCTAGTGCTCCGGGACATTACAATGAGCAGTACTTC,CSASAPGHYNEQYF,.,.,TRBJ2-5,TRBV20-1
TGTGCCAGCAGTACCCACGGGGGCGCCTATGGCTACACCTTC,CASSTHGGAYGYTF,.,.,TRBJ1-2,TRBV12-3/TRBV12-4
TGCAGTGCTAGAGCACCGAGGGCGGGGAACGGGCAGTACTTC,CSARAPRAGNGQYF,.,once,TRBJ2-7,TRBV20-1
TGTGCCAGCAGTCGTGGACTAGCGGGCTCCTACAATGAGCAGTTCTTC,CASSRGLAGSYNEQFF,TRBD2,.,TRBJ2-1,TRBV3-1
TGTGCCAGCAGCTCCTCAGGACCCGTCTACGAGCAGTACTTC,CASSSSGPVYEQYF,.,.,TRBJ2-7,TRBV7-9
TGTGCCGCCAGGTCCGCGGGGGTGTACGAGCAGTACTTC,CAARSAGVYEQYF,TRBD2,.,TRBJ2-7,TRBV15
TGTGCCACCAGCAGAGATCGCAGGGGAGGGGAAAAACTGTTTTTT,CATSRDRRGGEKLFF,.,few,TRBJ1-4,TRBV15